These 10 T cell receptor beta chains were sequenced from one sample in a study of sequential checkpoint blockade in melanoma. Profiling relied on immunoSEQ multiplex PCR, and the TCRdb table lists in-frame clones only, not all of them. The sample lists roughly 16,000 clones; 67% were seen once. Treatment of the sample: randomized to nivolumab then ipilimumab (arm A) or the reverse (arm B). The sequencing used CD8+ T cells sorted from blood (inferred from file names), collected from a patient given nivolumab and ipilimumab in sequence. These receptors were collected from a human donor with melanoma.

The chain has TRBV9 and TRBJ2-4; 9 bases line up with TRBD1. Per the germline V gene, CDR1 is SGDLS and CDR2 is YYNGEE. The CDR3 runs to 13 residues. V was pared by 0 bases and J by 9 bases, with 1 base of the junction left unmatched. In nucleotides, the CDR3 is TGTGCCAGCAGCGTAGGGGGACAGGGCATTCAGTACTTC. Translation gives CASSVGGQGIQYF.

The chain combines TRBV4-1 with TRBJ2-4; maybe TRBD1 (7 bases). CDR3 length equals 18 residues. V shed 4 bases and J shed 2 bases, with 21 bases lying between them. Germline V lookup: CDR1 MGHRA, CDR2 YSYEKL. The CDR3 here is CASSRFQGGSITKNIQYF. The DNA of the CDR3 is TGCGCCAGCAGCCGGTTTCAGGGGGGTTCAATAACCAAAAACATTCAGTACTTC.

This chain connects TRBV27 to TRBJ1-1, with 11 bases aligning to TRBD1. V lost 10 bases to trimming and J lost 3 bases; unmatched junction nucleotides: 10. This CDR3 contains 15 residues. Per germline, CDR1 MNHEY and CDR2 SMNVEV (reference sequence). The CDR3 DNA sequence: TGTGCCACCATTCCTGGACAGGGGGCCGACACTGAAGCTTTCTTT. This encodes CATIPGQGADTEAFF.

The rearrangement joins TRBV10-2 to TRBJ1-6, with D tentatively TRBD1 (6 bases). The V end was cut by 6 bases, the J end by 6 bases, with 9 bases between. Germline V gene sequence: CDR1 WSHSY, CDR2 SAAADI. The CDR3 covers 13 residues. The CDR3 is CASRGAGNSPLHF. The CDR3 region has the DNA TGCGCCAGCAGGGGGGCAGGTAATTCACCCCTCCACTTT.

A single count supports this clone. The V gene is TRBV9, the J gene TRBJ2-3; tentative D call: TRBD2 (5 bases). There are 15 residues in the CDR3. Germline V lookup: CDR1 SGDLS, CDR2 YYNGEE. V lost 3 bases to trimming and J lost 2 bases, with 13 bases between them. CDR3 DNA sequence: TGTGCCAGCAGCGCGGACTTCTCTTACACAGATACGCAGTATTTT. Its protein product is CASSADFSYTDTQYF.

CDR3 sequence (DNA): TGTGCCAGCAGCATCACACCAGGATTAGGCTACACCTTC. Residues: CASSITPGLGYTF. The rearrangement uses TRBV9 and TRBJ1-2; D unresolved. Trimming pared 4 bases from V and 8 bases from J, leaving 15 bases between. CDR1 is SGDLS and CDR2 is YYNGEE in the germline V gene. The CDR3 has 13 residues.

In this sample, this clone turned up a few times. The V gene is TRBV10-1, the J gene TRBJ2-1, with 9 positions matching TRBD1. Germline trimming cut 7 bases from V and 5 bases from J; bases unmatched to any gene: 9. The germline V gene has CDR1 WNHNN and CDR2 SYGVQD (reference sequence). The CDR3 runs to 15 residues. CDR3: CASTQGTGTNNEQFF. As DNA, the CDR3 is TGCGCCAGCACTCAAGGGACAGGGACTAACAATGAGCAGTTCTTC.

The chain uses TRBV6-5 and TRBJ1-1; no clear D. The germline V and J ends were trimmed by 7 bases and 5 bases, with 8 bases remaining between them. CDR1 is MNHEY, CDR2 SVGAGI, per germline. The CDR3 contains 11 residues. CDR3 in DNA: TGTGCCAGCACCGAGGGAACTGAAGCTTTCTTT. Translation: CASTEGTEAFF.

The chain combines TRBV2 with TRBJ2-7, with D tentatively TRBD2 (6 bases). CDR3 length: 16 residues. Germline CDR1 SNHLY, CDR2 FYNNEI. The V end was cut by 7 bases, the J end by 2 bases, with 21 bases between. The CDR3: CASNGAGGTLTYEQYF. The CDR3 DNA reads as TGTGCCAGCAACGGAGCTGGCGGGACTTTAACCTACGAGCAGTACTTC.

CDR3 residues: CASSFTWNEKLFF. The CDR3 bases are TGTGCCAGCAGTTTTACATGGAATGAAAAACTGTTTTTT. The chain combines TRBV27 with TRBJ1-4; D is uncertain. In germline, CDR1 is MNHEY, CDR2 SMNVEV (reference sequence). This CDR3 region has 13 residues. Trimming took off 3 bases at V and 5 bases at J, with 7 bases between the two ends.